A single sample gave rise to the 11 T cell receptor beta chains below, sequenced in a study of blood T cell repertoires in COVID-19. Measured with immunoSEQ multiplex PCR; TCRdb has only the in-frame clones, and not every one. The sample holds about 320,000 clones, 88% seen once. Input material: PBMCs or T cells enriched from blood (not recorded which). These receptor sequences come from a young man who had recovered from COVID-19.

The chain recombines TRBV7-9 with TRBJ2-5, with D possibly TRBD1 on 6 matching bases. V was trimmed by 5 bases and J by 5 bases, leaving 12 bases between them. This CDR3 is 13 amino acids long. CDR1 SEHNR and CDR2 FQNEAQ come from the germline V gene (reference sequence). CDR3 residues: CASSPSGAETQYF. In DNA form, the CDR3 reads TGTGCCAGCAGCCCATCAGGGGCCGAGACCCAGTACTTC.

DNA for the CDR3: TGTGCCAGTAGTATAGAGGCGGACAGCCTTCTCTATGGCTACACCTTC. It is translated as CASSIEADSLLYGYTF. The gene calls are TRBV19 and TRBJ1-2; possible D gene TRBD1, 6 bases. V gave up 0 bases and J gave up 4 bases, with 15 bases separating them. The CDR3 contains 16 residues. CDR1 LNHDA and CDR2 SQIVND come from the germline V gene (reference sequence).

The CDR3 coding sequence is TGTGCCAGCTCACCCCCGGGACAGGGCACAGATACGCAGTATTTT. It encodes CASSPPGQGTDTQYF. V usage is TRBV18 and J usage is TRBJ2-3, with 8 bases lining up with TRBD1. CDR3 length: 15 residues. Unmatched junction bases numbered 3, after V lost 3 bases and J lost 1 base. Germline V lookup: CDR1 KGHSH, CDR2 LQKENI.

The J gene is TRBJ2-3, the V gene TRBV10-3; the D is unclear. The CDR3 extends over 12 amino acids. Germline V lookup: CDR1 ENHRY, CDR2 SYGVKD. V was clipped by 6 bases and J by 0 bases, with 4 bases between them. The CDR3 loop reads CAIRSSTDTQYF. In DNA form, the CDR3 reads TGTGCCATCAGGTCTAGCACAGATACGCAGTATTTT.

The rearrangement joins TRBV3-1 (or the pseudogene TRBV3-2) to TRBJ2-1; 13 bases are a match to TRBD2. Germline CDR1 reads LGHDT; CDR2 reads YNNKEL (reference sequence). CDR3 length: 18 residues. V shed 0 bases and J 2 bases; nucleotides not matched to a gene: 4. The chain's CDR3 is CASSQDTSGGAPYNEQFF. The CDR3 DNA follows: TGTGCCAGCAGCCAAGATACTAGCGGGGGGGCCCCCTACAATGAGCAGTTCTTC.

The chain's CDR3 is CASSLARSGRYEQYF. The CDR3 region has the DNA TGTGCCAGCAGCTTAGCTAGAAGCGGGCGCTACGAGCAGTACTTC. The chain recombines TRBV7-9 with TRBJ2-7; D may be TRBD2 (6 bases). CDR1 is SEHNR and CDR2 is FQNEAQ in the germline V gene (reference sequence). This CDR3 spans 15 amino acids. Trimming removed 0 bases from V and 3 bases from J, with 12 bases in between.

The chain combines TRBV7-3 with TRBJ2-1, with D uncertain. Trimming shortened V by 5 bases and J by 4 bases, and 12 bases separated the two germline ends. The CDR3 runs 14 residues. Germline assignment: CDR1 SGHTA and CDR2 FQGTGA. The CDR3 sequence: CASSEVHSYNEQFF. For the CDR3, the DNA is TGTGCCAGCAGCGAGGTACATTCATACAATGAGCAGTTCTTC.

The J gene is TRBJ1-2, the V gene TRBV5-4; 7 bases align to TRBD1. The CDR3 covers 16 residues. Germline V gene sequence: CDR1 SGHNT, CDR2 YYREEE (reference sequence). Unmatched junction bases numbered 6, after V lost 0 bases and J lost 1 base. The CDR3: CASSLGRGGLNYGYTF. CDR3 sequence (DNA): TGTGCCAGCAGCTTGGGTAGAGGGGGCCTTAACTATGGCTACACCTTC.

CDR3 loop: CASRSGRAGEQYF. The DNA for the CDR3 is TGTGCCAGCCGTAGTGGCAGGGCAGGGGAGCAGTACTTC. The chain is built from TRBV5-4 and TRBJ2-7; D is possibly TRBD1 (5 bases). CDR1 and CDR2 (germline): SGHNT, YYREEE (reference sequence). The V and J ends lost 7 bases and 7 bases respectively, with 18 bases between them. The CDR3 contains 13 residues. Combining the CDR3 with reference TRBV5-4 and TRBJ2-7 gives the whole variable domain ETGVTQSPTHLIKTRGQQVTLRCSSQSGHNTVSWYQQALGQGPQFIFQYYREEENGRGNFPPRFSGLQFPNYSSELNVNALELDDSALYLCASRSGRAGEQYFGPGTRLTVT.

The J gene is TRBJ2-4, the V gene TRBV12-3 or TRBV12-4; TRBD1 matches 7 bases. The CDR3 consists of 13 residues. V lost 3 bases to trimming and J lost 11 bases; unmatched junction nucleotides: 7. Written as DNA, the CDR3 is TGTGCCAGCAGTTTGGGACAGAGCTTCTTTCAGTACTTC. Protein: CASSLGQSFFQYF.

The V gene is TRBV6-5, the J gene TRBJ2-2; 8 bases are a match to TRBD1. The CDR3 length is 14 residues. Germline V gene data show CDR1 as MNHEY and CDR2 as SVGAGI. J gave up 1 base and V 11 bases, and 6 bases lay outside the gene matches. DNA for the CDR3: TGTGCCCTAGTAGGGACAGGGAACACCGGGGAGCTGTTTTTT. This encodes CALVGTGNTGELFF.